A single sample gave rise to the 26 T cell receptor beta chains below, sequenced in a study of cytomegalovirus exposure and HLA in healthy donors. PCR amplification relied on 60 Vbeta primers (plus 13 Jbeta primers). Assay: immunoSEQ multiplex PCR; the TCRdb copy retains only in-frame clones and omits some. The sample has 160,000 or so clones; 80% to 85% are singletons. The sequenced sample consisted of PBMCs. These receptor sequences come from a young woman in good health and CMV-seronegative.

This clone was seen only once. CDR3 sequence: CASSSRLAGTYEQYF. As DNA, the CDR3 is TGTGCCAGCAGCTCAAGACTTGCGGGAACCTACGAGCAGTACTTC. The V and J genes are TRBV4-2 and TRBJ2-7; a weak D match, TRBD2 (6 bases). V was shortened by 5 bases and J by 2 bases, with 16 bases between the two germline ends. The germline gives CDR1 LGHNA, CDR2 YNFKEQ. The CDR3 loop spans 15 amino acids.

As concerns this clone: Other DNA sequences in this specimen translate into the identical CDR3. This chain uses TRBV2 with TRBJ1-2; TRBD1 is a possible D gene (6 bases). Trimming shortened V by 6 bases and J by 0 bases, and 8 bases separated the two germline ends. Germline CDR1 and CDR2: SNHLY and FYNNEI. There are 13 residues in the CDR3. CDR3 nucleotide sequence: TGTGCCAGCAGAGGGGGAGCTAACTATGGCTACACCTTC. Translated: CASRGGANYGYTF.

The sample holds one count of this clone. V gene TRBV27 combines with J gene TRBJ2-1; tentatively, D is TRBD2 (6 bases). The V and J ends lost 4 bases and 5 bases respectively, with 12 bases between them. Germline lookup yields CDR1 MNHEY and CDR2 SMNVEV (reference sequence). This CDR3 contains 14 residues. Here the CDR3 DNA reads TGTGCCAGCAGTTGGGGGGTCAGAAACAATGAGCAGTTCTTC. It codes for CASSWGVRNNEQFF.

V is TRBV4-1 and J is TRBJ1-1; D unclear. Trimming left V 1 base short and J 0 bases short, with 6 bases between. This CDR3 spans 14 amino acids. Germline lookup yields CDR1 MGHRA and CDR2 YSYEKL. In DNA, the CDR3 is TGCGCCAGCAGCCAAGGACACTTGAACACTGAAGCTTTCTTT. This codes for CASSQGHLNTEAFF.

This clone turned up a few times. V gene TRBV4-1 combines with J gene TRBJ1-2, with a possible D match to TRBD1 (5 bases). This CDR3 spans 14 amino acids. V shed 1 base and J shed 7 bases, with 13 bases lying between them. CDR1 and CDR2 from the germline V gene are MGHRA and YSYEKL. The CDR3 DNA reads TGCGCCAGCAGCCAAGGCTCGGGGGTTGCTGGCTACACCTTC. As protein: CASSQGSGVAGYTF.

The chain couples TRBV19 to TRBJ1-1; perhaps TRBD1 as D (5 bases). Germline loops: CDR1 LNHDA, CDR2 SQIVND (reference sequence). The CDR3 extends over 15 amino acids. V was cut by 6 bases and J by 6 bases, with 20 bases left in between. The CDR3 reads CASRRGPYQAAEAFF. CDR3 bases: TGTGCCAGTAGGCGGGGCCCTTATCAGGCGGCTGAAGCTTTCTTT.

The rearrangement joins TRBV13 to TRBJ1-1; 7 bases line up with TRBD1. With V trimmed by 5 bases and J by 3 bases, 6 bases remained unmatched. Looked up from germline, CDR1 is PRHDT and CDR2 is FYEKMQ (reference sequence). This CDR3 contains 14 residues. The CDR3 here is CASSAETGYTEAFF. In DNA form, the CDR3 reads TGTGCCAGCAGCGCGGAGACAGGGTACACTGAAGCTTTCTTT.

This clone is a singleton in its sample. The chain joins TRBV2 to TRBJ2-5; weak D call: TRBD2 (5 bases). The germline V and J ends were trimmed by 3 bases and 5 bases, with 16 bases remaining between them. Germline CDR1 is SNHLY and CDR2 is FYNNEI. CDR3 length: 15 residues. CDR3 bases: TGTGCCAGCAGTGATGGGAATACTAGTGGCGAGACCCAGTACTTC. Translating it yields CASSDGNTSGETQYF.

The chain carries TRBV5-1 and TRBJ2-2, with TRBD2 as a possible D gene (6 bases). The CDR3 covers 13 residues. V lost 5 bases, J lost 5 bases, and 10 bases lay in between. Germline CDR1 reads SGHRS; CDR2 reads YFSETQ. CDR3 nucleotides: TGCGCCAGCAGGGGAGGAGGGACCGGGGAGCTGTTTTTT. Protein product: CASRGGGTGELFF.

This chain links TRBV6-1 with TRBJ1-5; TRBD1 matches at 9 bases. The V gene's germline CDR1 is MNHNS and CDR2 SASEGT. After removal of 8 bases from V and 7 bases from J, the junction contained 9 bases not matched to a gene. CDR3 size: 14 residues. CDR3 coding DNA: TGTGCCAGCGGTGCTGGACAGGGGCCCCAGCCCCAGCATTTT. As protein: CASGAGQGPQPQHF.

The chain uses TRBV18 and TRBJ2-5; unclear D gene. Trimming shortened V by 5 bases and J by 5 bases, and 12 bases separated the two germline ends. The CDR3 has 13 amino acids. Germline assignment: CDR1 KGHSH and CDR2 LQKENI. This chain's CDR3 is CASSNGLGETQYF. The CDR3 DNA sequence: TGTGCCAGCTCAAACGGCCTCGGGGAGACCCAGTACTTC.

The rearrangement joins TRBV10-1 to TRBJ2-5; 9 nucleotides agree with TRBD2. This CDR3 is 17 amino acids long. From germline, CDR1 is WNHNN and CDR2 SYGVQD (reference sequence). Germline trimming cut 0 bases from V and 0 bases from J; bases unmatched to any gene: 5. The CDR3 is CASSESTLAGDQETQYF. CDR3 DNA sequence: TGCGCCAGCAGTGAGTCGACCTTAGCGGGGGACCAAGAGACCCAGTACTTC.

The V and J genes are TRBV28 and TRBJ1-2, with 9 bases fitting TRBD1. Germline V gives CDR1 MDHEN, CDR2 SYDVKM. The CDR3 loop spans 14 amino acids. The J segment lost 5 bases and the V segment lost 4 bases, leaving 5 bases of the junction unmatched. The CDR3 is CASSSGQGWYGYTF. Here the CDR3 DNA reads TGTGCCAGCAGTTCGGGACAGGGCTGGTATGGCTACACCTTC.

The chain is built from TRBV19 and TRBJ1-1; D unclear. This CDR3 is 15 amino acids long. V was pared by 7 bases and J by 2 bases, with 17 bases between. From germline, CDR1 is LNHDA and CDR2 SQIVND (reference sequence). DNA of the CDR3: TGTGCCAGTACCCCGTGGGCCCTGCTAAACACTGAAGCTTTCTTT. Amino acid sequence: CASTPWALLNTEAFF.

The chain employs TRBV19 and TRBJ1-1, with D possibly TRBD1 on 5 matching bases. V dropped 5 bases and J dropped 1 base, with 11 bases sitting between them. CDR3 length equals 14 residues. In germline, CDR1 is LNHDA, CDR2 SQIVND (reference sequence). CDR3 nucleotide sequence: TGTGCCAGTAGTTCTGCAGGGTGGAACACTGAAGCTTTCTTT. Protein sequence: CASSSAGWNTEAFF.

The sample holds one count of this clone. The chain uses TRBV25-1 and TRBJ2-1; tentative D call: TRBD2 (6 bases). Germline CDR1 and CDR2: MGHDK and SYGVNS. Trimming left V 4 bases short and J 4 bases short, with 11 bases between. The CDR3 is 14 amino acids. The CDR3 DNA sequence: TGTGCCAGCAGTGGCCGGGAGATTTACAATGAGCAGTTCTTC. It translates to CASSGREIYNEQFF.

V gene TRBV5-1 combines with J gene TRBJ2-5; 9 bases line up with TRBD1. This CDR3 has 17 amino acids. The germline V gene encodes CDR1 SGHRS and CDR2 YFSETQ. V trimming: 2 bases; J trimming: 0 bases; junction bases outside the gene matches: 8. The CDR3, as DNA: TGCGCCAGCAGCTTCCTATCCGGGACAGGGTACCAAGAGACCCAGTACTTC. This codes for CASSFLSGTGYQETQYF. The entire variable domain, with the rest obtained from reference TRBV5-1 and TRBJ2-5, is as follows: KAGVTQTPRYLIKTRGQQVTLSCSPISGHRSVSWYQQTPGQGLQFLFEYFSETQRNKGNFPGRFSGRQFSNSRSEMNVSTLELGDSALYLCASSFLSGTGYQETQYFGPGTRLLVL.

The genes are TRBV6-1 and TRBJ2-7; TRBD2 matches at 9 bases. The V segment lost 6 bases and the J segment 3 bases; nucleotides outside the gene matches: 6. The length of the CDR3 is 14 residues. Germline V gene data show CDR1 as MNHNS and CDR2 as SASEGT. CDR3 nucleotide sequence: TGTGCCAGCAGGGCAGGCGGGGGGGTCTACGAGCAGTACTTC. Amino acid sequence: CASRAGGGVYEQYF.

The CDR3 nucleotides read TGCAGCGCCGGGGGGTATACTGAAGCTTTCTTT. This codes for CSAGGYTEAFF. The V and J genes are TRBV29-1 and TRBJ1-1; D may be TRBD1 (5 bases). V was shortened by 7 bases and J by 5 bases, with 11 bases between the two germline ends. The CDR3 has 11 amino acids. The germline V gene encodes CDR1 SQVTM and CDR2 ANQGSEA.

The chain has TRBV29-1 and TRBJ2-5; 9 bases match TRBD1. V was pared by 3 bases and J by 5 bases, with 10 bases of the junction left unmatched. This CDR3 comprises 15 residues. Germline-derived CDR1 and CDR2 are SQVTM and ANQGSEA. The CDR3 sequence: CSVEEQGTGRETQYF. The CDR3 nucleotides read TGCAGCGTTGAGGAACAAGGGACAGGGAGGGAGACCCAGTACTTC.

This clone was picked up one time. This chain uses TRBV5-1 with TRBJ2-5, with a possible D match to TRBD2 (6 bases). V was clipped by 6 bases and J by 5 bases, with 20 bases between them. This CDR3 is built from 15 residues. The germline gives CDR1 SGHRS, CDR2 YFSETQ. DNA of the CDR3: TGCGCCAGCACGGTTGAAGGCACTAGCTGGGAGACCCAGTACTTC. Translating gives CASTVEGTSWETQYF.

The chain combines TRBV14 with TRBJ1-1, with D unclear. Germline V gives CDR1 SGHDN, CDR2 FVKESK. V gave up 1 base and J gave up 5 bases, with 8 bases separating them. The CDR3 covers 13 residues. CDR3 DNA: TGTGCCAGCAGCCAAGGTCGGTTAACTGAAGCTTTCTTT. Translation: CASSQGRLTEAFF. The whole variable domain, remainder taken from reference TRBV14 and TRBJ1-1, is EAGVTQFPSHSVIEKGQTVTLRCDPISGHDNLYWYRRVMGKEIKFLLHFVKESKQDESGMPNNRFLAERTGGTYSTLKVQPAELEDSGVYFCASSQGRLTEAFFGQGTRLTVV.

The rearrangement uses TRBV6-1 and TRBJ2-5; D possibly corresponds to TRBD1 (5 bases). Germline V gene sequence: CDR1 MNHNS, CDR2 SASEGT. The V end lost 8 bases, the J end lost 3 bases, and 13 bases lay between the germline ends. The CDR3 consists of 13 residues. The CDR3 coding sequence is TGTGCCAGCGCGAGGACACTCAAAGAGACCCAGTACTTC. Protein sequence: CASARTLKETQYF.

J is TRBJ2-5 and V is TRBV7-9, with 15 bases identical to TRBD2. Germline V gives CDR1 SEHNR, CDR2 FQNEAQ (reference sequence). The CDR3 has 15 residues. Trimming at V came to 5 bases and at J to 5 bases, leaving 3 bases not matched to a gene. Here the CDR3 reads CASSGTSGGRETQYF. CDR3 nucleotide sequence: TGTGCCAGCAGCGGGACTAGCGGGGGGCGGGAGACCCAGTACTTC.

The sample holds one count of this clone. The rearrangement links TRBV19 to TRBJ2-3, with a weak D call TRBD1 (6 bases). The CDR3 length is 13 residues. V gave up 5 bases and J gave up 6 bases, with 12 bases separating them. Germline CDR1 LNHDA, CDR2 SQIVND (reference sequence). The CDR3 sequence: CASSDRDIDTQYF. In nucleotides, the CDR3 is TGTGCCAGTAGTGACCGGGACATCGATACGCAGTATTTT.

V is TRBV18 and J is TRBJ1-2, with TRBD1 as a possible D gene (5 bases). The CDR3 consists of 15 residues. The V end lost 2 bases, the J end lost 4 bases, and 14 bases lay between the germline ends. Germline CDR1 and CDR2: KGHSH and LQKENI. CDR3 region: CASSPGLQGVYGYTF. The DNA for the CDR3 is TGTGCCAGCTCACCAGGGTTGCAGGGCGTCTATGGCTACACCTTC.